Below are 30 T cell receptor beta chains sequenced from a single sample in a study of CD8+CD57+ T cells in acquired aplastic anemia. Genomic DNA templated the TCR beta VDJ and CDR3 profiling. MiXCR was run by TCRdb on the reads, yielding one entry per CDR3 protein. This sample has around 200,000 distinct CDR3 sequences, with approximately 51% found just once. In patients chosen for sequencing, flow cytometry had shown CD8+CD57+ cell expansion. The sequenced sample consisted of sorted CD4+, CD8+, or CD8+CD57+ T cells (not recorded which) from PBMCs. The source of these receptors is a human donor with aplastic anemia.

The chain employs TRBV7-2 and TRBJ2-7; D is uncertain. Germline values: CDR1 SGHTA, CDR2 FQGNSA. This CDR3 is 13 amino acids long. V was clipped by 1 base and J by 3 bases, with 7 bases between them. The CDR3 loop reads CASSLGTYYEQYF. CDR3 DNA: TGTGCCAGCAGCTTAGGGACCTACTACGAGCAGTACTTC.

This clonotype was observed many times. The chain recombines TRBV6-5 with TRBJ1-1; D ambiguous. This CDR3 is built from 14 residues. V gave up 5 bases and J gave up 3 bases, with 13 bases separating them. CDR1 is MNHEY and CDR2 is SVGAGI in the germline V gene. The DNA of the CDR3 is TGTGCCAGCAGTCGGTACGGAGGGCACACTGAAGCTTTCTTT. Protein sequence: CASSRYGGHTEAFF.

This clonotype was seen ten or more times. J is TRBJ1-2 and V is TRBV19; D is ambiguous. Germline V CDR1 and CDR2: LNHDA, SQIVND (reference sequence). V was pared by 3 bases and J by 3 bases, with 5 bases between. The CDR3 is 12 residues long. CDR3: CASSMWDYGYTF. The DNA of the CDR3 is TGTGCCAGTAGTATGTGGGACTATGGCTACACCTTC.

This clonotype was observed at least ten times. V usage is TRBV7-9 and J usage is TRBJ1-3, with TRBD1 matching 9 bases. The CDR3 consists of 16 residues. Germline loops: CDR1 SEHNR, CDR2 FQNEAQ (reference sequence). The trim removed 2 bases at V and 3 bases at J, leaving 5 bases unmatched. The DNA of the CDR3 is TGTGCCAGCAGCTTAAGTACAGGGGGCTTTGGAAACACCATATATTTT. Encoded protein: CASSLSTGGFGNTIYF.

There are many counts of this clonotype. This chain joins TRBV7-2 and TRBJ2-2; TRBD2 might be the D (6 bases). Germline V gene lookup returns CDR1 SGHTA and CDR2 FQGNSA. This CDR3 spans 18 amino acids. V gave up 2 bases and J gave up 0 bases, with 16 bases separating them. The CDR3 DNA sequence: TGTGCCAGCAGCTTAAGGTTTCGGGACTCCACGAACACCGGGGAGCTGTTTTTT. It encodes CASSLRFRDSTNTGELFF.

At least ten counts were recorded for this clonotype. V and J are TRBV7-9 and TRBJ2-3; D unclear. V dropped 1 base and J dropped 8 bases, with 16 bases sitting between them. Germline V gene sequence: CDR1 SEHNR, CDR2 FQNEAQ (reference sequence). CDR3 size: 15 residues. CDR3 DNA sequence: TGTGCCAGCAGCTTAGTCGCCGGGTACGGTGTTACGCAGTATTTT. It encodes CASSLVAGYGVTQYF.

This clonotype was seen at least ten times. As DNA, the CDR3 is TGTGCCAGCAGCGTAGCCCCCCTCGGACTAGCGGGCACAGATACGCAGTATTTT. Translating gives CASSVAPLGLAGTDTQYF. This rearrangement joins TRBV9 to TRBJ2-3; TRBD2 matches 10 bases. The CDR3 contains 18 residues. Germline CDR1 reads SGDLS; CDR2 reads YYNGEE. J lost 1 base, V lost 0 bases, and 8 bases had no gene match.

This clonotype came up once. This chain uses TRBV4-1 with TRBJ2-3, with D tentatively TRBD2 (6 bases). Trimming cost V 5 bases and J 3 bases, with 12 bases left between them. The germline gives CDR1 MGHRA, CDR2 YSYEKL. The CDR3 is 14 amino acids. The CDR3 sequence: CASSGRTTTDTQYF. CDR3 sequence (DNA): TGCGCCAGCAGCGGGAGGACTACTACAGATACGCAGTATTTT.

The rearrangement joins TRBV15 to TRBJ2-1; 13 nucleotides line up with TRBD2. The end of the DNA is better explained by TRBJ2-5, so the J call may be wrong. The CDR3 has 17 amino acids. Germline CDR1 and CDR2: LNHNV and YYDKDF (reference sequence). The CDR3 DNA follows: TGTGCCACCAGCGGCACTAGCGGGGGGGCATCACAAGAGACCCAGTACTTC. Encoded protein: CATSGTSGGASQETQYF.

V is TRBV7-9 and J is TRBJ1-1; TRBD1 agrees at 7 bases. Per the germline V gene, CDR1 is SEHNR and CDR2 is FQNEAQ (reference sequence). The CDR3 is 12 residues long. The V gene end was trimmed by 5 bases and the J gene end by 10 bases; junction bases not matched to a gene: 7. CDR3 region: CASSATGDGAFF. In DNA form, the CDR3 reads TGTGCCAGCAGCGCTACAGGGGACGGAGCTTTCTTT.

With respect to this clonotype: A much larger clonotype is one base distant, so this may be a read error. The rearrangement uses TRBV14 and TRBJ1-1, with unresolved D. Looked up from germline, CDR1 is SGHDN and CDR2 is FVKESK. The CDR3 runs to 16 residues. The CDR3 sequence: CASSQATAAGNTEAYF. CDR3 in DNA: TGTGCCAGCAGCCAGGCCACCGCGGCGGGGAACACTGAAGCTTACTTT.

This clonotype was counted ten times or more. The V call is TRBV5-1, the J call TRBJ2-5; tentatively, D is TRBD2 (5 bases). CDR1 SGHRS and CDR2 YFSETQ come from the germline V gene. The V end lost 1 base, the J end lost 1 base, and 8 bases lay between the germline ends. The CDR3 loop spans 14 amino acids. Here the CDR3 reads CASSLPGFQETQYF. The CDR3 nucleotides are TGCGCCAGCAGCTTGCCGGGGTTCCAAGAGACCCAGTACTTC.

A single count supports this clonotype. This chain links TRBV2 with TRBJ2-2, with 10 bases that match TRBD1. Germline CDR1 reads SNHLY; CDR2 reads FYNNEI. The length of the CDR3 is 16 residues. The junction had 11 bases not matched to a gene; V was cut back by 6 bases and J by 7 bases. CDR3: CASSLRDRGHSGELFF. CDR3 in DNA: TGTGCCAGCAGCCTCCGGGACAGGGGCCATAGCGGGGAGCTGTTTTTT.

The CDR3 DNA sequence: TGTGCCTGGAGGGGGGAAGGGCTTAGAGAGACTGAAGCTTTCTTT. This translates into CAWRGEGLRETEAFF. The rearrangement links TRBV30 to TRBJ1-1; maybe TRBD1 (5 bases). Trimming pared 3 bases from V and 5 bases from J, leaving 19 bases between. This CDR3 comprises 15 residues. Per germline, CDR1 GTSNPN and CDR2 SVGIG (reference sequence).

CDR3 loop: CASSPFSPGQGGVEQYF. CDR3 DNA sequence: TGTGCCAGCAGCCCATTCTCTCCGGGACAGGGGGGCGTCGAGCAGTACTTC. This chain links TRBV7-8 with TRBJ2-7; 11 bases line up with TRBD1. Germline lookup yields CDR1 SGHVS and CDR2 FQNEAQ. The CDR3 loop spans 17 amino acids. Unmatched junction bases numbered 15, after V lost 5 bases and J lost 6 bases.

This clonotype came up a few times. V usage is TRBV5-1 and J usage is TRBJ1-6; D is perhaps TRBD1 (5 bases). Germline assignment: CDR1 SGHRS and CDR2 YFSETQ. CDR3 length: 16 amino acids. Deletions cut 6 bases from V and 6 bases from J, with 19 bases between. This CDR3 reads CASTRDLRGINSPLHF. DNA of the CDR3: TGCGCCAGCACCCGGGATTTGCGGGGGATTAATTCACCCCTCCACTTT.

The chain carries TRBV20-1 and TRBJ2-7; D gene uncertain. The CDR3 has 17 residues. Germline loops: CDR1 DFQATT, CDR2 SNEGSKA (reference sequence). V lost 0 bases, J lost 2 bases, and 20 bases lay in between. The CDR3 region is CSARDRLGKGYAYEQYF. CDR3 DNA sequence: TGCAGTGCTAGAGATAGGCTTGGTAAGGGATATGCCTACGAGCAGTACTTC.

Points on this clonotype: Being one base from a much bigger clone, this may be a read error. The rearrangement uses TRBV12-3 or TRBV12-4 and TRBJ1-1; the D is unclear. The CDR3 is made up of 14 amino acids. The CDR3 bases are TGTGCCAGCACCCCGTTAAAAATGAACACTGAAGCTTCCTTT. It is translated as CASTPLKMNTEASF.

This clonotype was observed many times. Possible read error: a much larger clone is one base away. This chain's CDR3 is CASSPSGTGVGCTF. In nucleotides, the CDR3 is TGTGCCAGCAGCCCCTCCGGGACAGGGGTTGGCTGCACCTTC. The V and J genes are TRBV7-8 and TRBJ1-2; 10 bases map to TRBD1. The CDR3 is 14 amino acids. CDR1 is SGHVS, CDR2 FQNEAQ, per germline.

The rearrangement links TRBV19 to TRBJ2-7; D possibly corresponds to TRBD2 (7 bases). This CDR3 comprises 16 residues. CDR1 is LNHDA, CDR2 SQIVND, per germline (reference sequence). The germline V and J ends were trimmed by 5 bases and 2 bases, with 19 bases remaining between them. The CDR3 nucleotides read TGTGCCAGTAGTCAACAGGGAGGGGGGGGGGCCTACGAGCAGTACTTC. Its protein is CASSQQGGGGAYEQYF.

This chain joins TRBV25-1 and TRBJ1-6; D unclear. CDR1 and CDR2 from the germline V gene are MGHDK and SYGVNS. The CDR3 covers 15 residues. V lost 4 bases, J lost 7 bases, and 14 bases lay in between. This CDR3 is CASSVTATWNSPLHF. CDR3 bases: TGTGCCAGCAGTGTTACGGCAACGTGGAATTCACCCCTCCACTTT.

V and J are TRBV24-1 and TRBJ2-1; 7 positions agree with TRBD1. Germline lookup yields CDR1 KGHDR and CDR2 SFDVKD. The trim removed 7 bases at V and 2 bases at J, leaving 7 bases unmatched. There are 15 residues in the CDR3. This CDR3 reads CATSGTANPYNEQFF. CDR3 DNA sequence: TGTGCCACCAGCGGGACAGCCAACCCCTACAATGAGCAGTTCTTC.

This clonotype has only a few counts. This may come from a read error, since a much larger clone is one base off. The rearrangement links TRBV2 to TRBJ2-7; 11 bases match TRBD2. The germline V gene has CDR1 SNHLY and CDR2 FYNNEI. This CDR3 has 14 amino acids. In DNA form, the CDR3 reads TGTGCCAGCAGGTTTACTAGCGGGGGCTACGAGCGGTACTTC. Its translation is CASRFTSGGYERYF. The whole variable domain, filled in from reference TRBV2 and TRBJ2-7, reads EPEVTQTPSHQVTQMGQEVILRCVPISNHLYFYWYRQILGQKVEFLVSFYNNEISEKSEIFDDQFSVERPDGSNFTLKIRSTKLEDSAMYFCASRFTSGGYERYFGPGTRLTVT.

The chain joins TRBV29-1 to TRBJ1-2; 9 bases line up with TRBD1. Per germline, CDR1 SQVTM and CDR2 ANQGSEA. This CDR3 spans 12 amino acids. Trimming took 6 bases from V and 4 from J; bases not matched to a gene: 3. The CDR3 region has the DNA TGCAGCGTCTTACAGGGGGCCTATGGCTACACCTTC. Translating gives CSVLQGAYGYTF.

This clonotype was counted at least ten times. This sequence joins TRBV13 and TRBJ2-3; perhaps TRBD2 as D (6 bases). This CDR3 has 12 residues. Trimming left V 5 bases short and J 7 bases short, with 10 bases between. CDR1 is PRHDT, CDR2 FYEKMQ, per germline (reference sequence). CDR3 sequence reads: CASSAGRNTQYF. The CDR3 coding sequence is TGTGCCAGCAGCGCGGGGAGAAATACGCAGTATTTT.

The chain's CDR3 is CASSLNFWRMNTEAFF. CDR3 sequence (DNA): TGTGCCAGCAGTTTAAATTTCTGGAGGATGAACACTGAAGCTTTCTTT. The chain carries TRBV12-3 or TRBV12-4 and TRBJ1-1; D unresolved. V lost 2 bases, J lost 0 bases, and 13 bases lay in between. This CDR3 has 16 amino acids.

The genes are TRBV20-1 and TRBJ2-5, with D possibly being TRBD1 (6 bases). V was clipped by 3 bases and J by 9 bases, with 20 bases between them. The CDR3 runs to 14 residues. In germline, CDR1 is DFQATT, CDR2 SNEGSKA (reference sequence). DNA for the CDR3: TGCAGTGCTAGGATGGGCAGCGATTACAGGGCCCAGTACTTC. Translated: CSARMGSDYRAQYF.

This chain connects TRBV19 to TRBJ1-5; a possible D gene is TRBD1 (5 bases). Per the germline V gene, CDR1 is LNHDA and CDR2 is SQIVND (reference sequence). The V end lost 4 bases, the J end lost 4 bases, and 17 bases lay between the germline ends. The length of the CDR3 is 16 residues. The CDR3 region has the DNA TGTGCCAGTAGTACCTTATCGGGACCGACGAATCAGCCCCAGCATTTT. It specifies CASSTLSGPTNQPQHF.

With respect to this clonotype: The conserved closing phenylalanine or tryptophan is absent in this CDR3, likely reflecting a read error. The DNA is omitted, as the CDR3 cannot be located on it reliably, and the CDR3 follows TCRdb's listing. The CDR3 loop reads CASSSRTGTSV. V is TRBV6-6 and J is TRBJ1-2. A total of 11 residues make up the CDR3, ends included. From germline, CDR1 is MNHNY and CDR2 SVGAGI (reference sequence).

This chain joins TRBV19 and TRBJ1-2; no clear D. Trimming cost V 7 bases and J 1 base, with 13 bases left between them. The CDR3 is 14 amino acids. CDR1 is LNHDA, CDR2 SQIVND, per germline (reference sequence). The CDR3 DNA follows: TGTGCCAGTAAAGGACGTTCTGGTAACTATGGCTACACCTTC. Its protein is CASKGRSGNYGYTF.